This TCR beta chain was recovered during a study of post-analysis software for immune sequencing data (dated by TCRdb to the mid-2010s). As for the study more broadly: The recorded disease courses included relapsing-remitting, secondary progressive and progressive-relapsing multiple sclerosis, and some patients had no subtype annotation. A subset of samples was prepared in parallel using single-end sample barcoding, then pooled and co-amplified after Illumina adapter ligation. The patient repertoires were set against about 12 previously published healthy control repertoires from donors whose ages ranged from roughly 6 to 26 years. The investigation overall reported the following: When samples were clustered directly using the F measure, samples prepared in the same batch co-clustered strongly, which prompted a batch-effect correction. The control group was slightly older than the multiple sclerosis patient group. Multiple sclerosis patients had significantly lower normalized Chao1 diversity than controls, a result that suggests substantial peripheral T-cell clonal expansion. Patients showed significantly higher frequencies than controls for 4 or 5 TRBV segments, among them TRBV5-6, TRBV5-1 and TRBV20-1.

This clonotype has only a few counts. Its target antigen remains unknown. Base qualities are not provided; no much larger clone lies one nucleotide away. Library prep was done by PCR. Sequencing was performed on an Illumina HiSeq 2500. To reduce PCR and sequencing biases, unique molecular identifiers were incorporated into the TCR beta cDNA libraries. Roughly 500,000 cDNA molecules were obtained for every 1 to 10 million input T cells, so each molecule roughly corresponded to one T cell. The patient libraries were prepared and sequenced with the same protocol used for the earlier healthy control dataset. Samples belonging to the same batch were prepared together, multiplexed and sequenced on a shared HiSeq lane. The original pipeline was this. MIGEC was used to process the raw barcoded reads, and molecular identifier groups with only a single read were discarded before consensus assembly and CDR3 extraction. VDJtools was used for post-analysis of the clonotype tables, with diversity normalized by down-sampling every dataset to the smallest sample size. In repertoire overlap clustering, CDR3 amino acid sequences, but not nucleotide sequences, were matched to correct batch-related cross-sample contamination. TCRdb handled the public reads itself, with Q25 trimming in fastp and clone calling in MiXCR, and kept productive beta chains. Entries are consolidated by CDR3 protein sequence, retaining the most common genes and DNA. The authors' filters were not applied to this entry. The table for this sample lists about 560,000 distinct CDR3 sequences; around 47% of them were counted only once. 1.7% of the sample rests with the top ten.

From its cysteine to its phenylalanine, the CDR3 spans 13 amino acids. The read is trimmed to its CDR3 DNA, 39 bases read in frame from base 1. Via the germline V gene (reference sequence), CDR1 is SGHKS and CDR2 YYEKEE. Trimming leaves V shorter by 5 bases and J shorter by 5 bases, with the junction holding 6 bases beyond the gene matches. TCR beta repertoires were profiled from peripheral blood of roughly 13 young patients with multiple sclerosis to demonstrate the VDJtools post-analysis software. The multiple sclerosis patients were children and adolescents between roughly 6 and 16 years of age. Specimen: blood. This receptor chain uses TRBV5-5 and TRBJ2-7, and TRBD2 matches 8 of the central bases. This receptor was obtained from a girl aged 10 to 17 with multiple sclerosis. In nucleotide form, the sequence is TGTGCCAGCAGACGCGGGGGGCGCGACGAGCAGTACTTC. Its protein is CASRRGGRDEQYF.